One sample yielded the 10 T cell receptor beta chains listed below, sequenced in a study of cytomegalovirus exposure and HLA in healthy donors (TCRdb year 2017). Libraries came from the immunoSEQ multiplex PCR assay. A mixture of 60 forward primers for TCR Vbeta segments and 13 reverse primers for TCR Jbeta segments was used in the multiplex PCR. Sourced from immuneACCESS, this table was stored by TCRdb with only in-frame sequences that have V and J called. A share of the clones is absent; for the studies checked, an unresolved V gene accounts for under half, and the remainder has no known explanation. This sample is represented by around 150,000 clones; about two thirds of them were singletons. More than 2.5% of the sample goes to the ten largest clones. Sequenced material: PBMCs. These receptors came from a woman in her thirties in good health and CMV-seronegative.

This clone was observed once. The rearrangement links TRBV6-5 to TRBJ2-5, with 7 bases that match TRBD2. Trimming removed 2 bases from V and 4 bases from J; junction bases left unmatched: 10. Germline CDR1 reads MNHEY; CDR2 reads SVGAGI. The CDR3 loop spans 16 amino acids. The CDR3 bases are TGTGCCAGCAGTTACACGGGAGGCGGAGTCGGAGAGACCCAGTACTTC. Translating it yields CASSYTGGGVGETQYF.

The chain employs TRBV11-2 and TRBJ2-1, with TRBD2 identical over 8 bases. V trimming: 4 bases; J trimming: 9 bases; junction bases outside the gene matches: 5. CDR1 and CDR2 from the germline V gene are SGHAT and FQNNGV. The CDR3 covers 13 residues. CDR3: CASSSLGGGEQFF. CDR3 in DNA: TGTGCCAGCAGCTCCCTCGGGGGGGGTGAGCAGTTCTTC.

V usage is TRBV28 and J usage is TRBJ2-7, with TRBD2 identical over 10 bases. CDR1 and CDR2 (germline): MDHEN, SYDVKM. This CDR3 is built from 17 residues. Unmatched junction bases numbered 14, after V lost 6 bases and J lost 3 bases. The CDR3 reads CASSLGLAGESFYEQYF. In DNA, the CDR3 is TGTGCCAGCAGCCTAGGGCTAGCGGGGGAGAGTTTCTACGAGCAGTACTTC. Full variable domain (rest looked up from reference TRBV28 and TRBJ2-7): DVKVTQSSRYLVKRTGEKVFLECVQDMDHENMFWYRQDPGLGLRLIYFSYDVKMKEKGDIPEGYSVSREKKERFSLILESASTNQTSMYLCASSLGLAGESFYEQYFGPGTRLTVT.

The chain couples TRBV10-3 to TRBJ2-1; TRBD2 matches at 13 bases. Germline lookup yields CDR1 ENHRY and CDR2 SYGVKD. V lost 5 bases to trimming and J lost 7 bases; unmatched junction nucleotides: 8. The CDR3 totals 16 residues. CDR3 in amino acids: CAISKGLAGNVNEQFF. Written as DNA, the CDR3 is TGTGCCATCAGTAAGGGACTAGCGGGGAATGTTAATGAGCAGTTCTTC.

The table lists this clone with a count of one. V usage is TRBV5-1 and J usage is TRBJ2-1, with D possibly matching TRBD2 (5 bases). The CDR3 is 14 residues long. Looked up from germline, CDR1 is SGHRS and CDR2 is YFSETQ. V was pared by 6 bases and J by 0 bases, with 10 bases between. The CDR3 nucleotides are TGCGCCAGCAATGGGGAGAGCTCCTACAATGAGCAGTTCTTC. Its translation is CASNGESSYNEQFF. Supplemented by reference TRBV5-1 and TRBJ2-1, the full variable domain reads KAGVTQTPRYLIKTRGQQVTLSCSPISGHRSVSWYQQTPGQGLQFLFEYFSETQRNKGNFPGRFSGRQFSNSRSEMNVSTLELGDSALYLCASNGESSYNEQFFGPGTRLTVL.

The chain links TRBV30 to TRBJ2-1, with 13 bases identical to TRBD2. This CDR3 contains 15 residues. V lost 0 bases, J lost 7 bases, and 3 bases stayed unmatched. Germline CDR1 and CDR2: GTSNPN and SVGIG (reference sequence). CDR3 in amino acids: CAWSVGTSGANEQFF. CDR3 nucleotide sequence: TGTGCCTGGAGTGTAGGGACTAGCGGGGCAAATGAGCAGTTCTTC.

V usage is TRBV7-2 and J usage is TRBJ2-3; D unresolved. With 3 bases removed from V and 3 bases from J, the gap between germline ends came to 4 bases. The CDR3 is 12 amino acids. Germline CDR1 is SGHTA and CDR2 is FQGNSA. The DNA for the CDR3 is TGTGCCAGCAGCTTTTATACAGATACGCAGTATTTT. It codes for CASSFYTDTQYF.

CDR3 DNA sequence: TGTGCCAGCTCATCCGGACAGGGGTATCAGCCCCAGCATTTT. This encodes CASSSGQGYQPQHF. The chain has TRBV18 and TRBJ1-5, with 9 positions matching TRBD1. Germline V gene lookup returns CDR1 KGHSH and CDR2 LQKENI. V shed 5 bases, J shed 5 bases, and the junction held 4 bases outside the gene matches. The CDR3 is 14 amino acids.

CDR3 amino acids: CASSLGGSKNIQYF. CDR3 nucleotide sequence: TGTGCCAGCAGTCTAGGGGGTAGCAAAAACATTCAGTACTTC. The chain combines TRBV11-3 with TRBJ2-4, with a possible D match to TRBD1 (6 bases). V was clipped by 6 bases and J by 3 bases, with 12 bases between them. This CDR3 comprises 14 residues. The germline CDR1 and CDR2 sequences are SGHNT and YENEEA.

V is TRBV5-1 and J is TRBJ2-7; 11 bases are shared with TRBD1. V dropped 4 bases and J dropped 7; count of bases not matched to a gene: 10. Germline V lookup: CDR1 SGHRS, CDR2 YFSETQ. The CDR3 loop spans 15 amino acids. CDR3 in DNA: TGCGCCAGCAGCGAGATACCGGGACAGGGGGGTGAGCAGTACTTC. Residues: CASSEIPGQGGEQYF.